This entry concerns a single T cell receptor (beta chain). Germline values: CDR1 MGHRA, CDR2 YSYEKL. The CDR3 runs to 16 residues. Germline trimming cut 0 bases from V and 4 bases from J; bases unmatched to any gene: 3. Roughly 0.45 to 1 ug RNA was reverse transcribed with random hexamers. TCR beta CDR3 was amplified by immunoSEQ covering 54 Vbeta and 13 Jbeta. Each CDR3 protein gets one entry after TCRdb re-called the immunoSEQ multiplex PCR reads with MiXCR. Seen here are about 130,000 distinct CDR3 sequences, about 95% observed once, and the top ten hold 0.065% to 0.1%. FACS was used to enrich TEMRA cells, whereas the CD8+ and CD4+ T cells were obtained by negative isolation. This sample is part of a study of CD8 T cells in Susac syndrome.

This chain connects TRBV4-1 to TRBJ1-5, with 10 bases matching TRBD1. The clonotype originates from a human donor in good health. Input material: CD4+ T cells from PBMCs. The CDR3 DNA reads TGCGCCAGCAGCCAAGAATGGGGACAGGGGAATCAGCCCCAGCATTTT. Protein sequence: CASSQEWGQGNQPQHF.